Shown below are 8 T cell receptor beta chains from a single sample sequenced in a study of control samples from healthy donors and cancer patients. Produced via immunoSEQ multiplex PCR; TCRdb's table is partial and in-frame only. The table shows over 75,000 clones, with roughly four fifths occurring only once. Specimen: blood. The receptor set was obtained from a man in his 60s in good health.

Of note for this clone: The junction departs from germline at one end; a sequencing error may be responsible. The chain carries TRBV30 and TRBJ1-6; no clear D. The CDR3 is 12 residues long. Germline values: CDR1 GTSNPN, CDR2 SVGIG (reference sequence). The chain's CDR3 is CAWSAANPPLHF. In DNA form, the CDR3 reads TGTGCCTGGAGTGCCGCTAATCCACCCCTCCACTTT. Supplemented by reference TRBV30 and TRBJ1-6, the full variable domain reads SQTIHQWPATLVQPVGSPLSLECTVEGTSNPNLYWYRQAAGRGLQLLFYSVGIGQISSEVPQNLSASRPQDRQFILSSKKLLLSDSGFYLCAWSAANPPLHFGNGTRLTVT.

This clone was seen a single time. The gene calls are TRBV6-1 and TRBJ1-2; 7 bases align to TRBD1. The trim removed 2 bases at V and 8 bases at J, leaving 5 bases unmatched. Germline loops: CDR1 MNHNS, CDR2 SASEGT. The CDR3 extends over 13 amino acids. CDR3 residues: CASSERGPGGYTF. As DNA, the CDR3 is TGTGCCAGCAGTGAAAGGGGGCCAGGCGGCTACACCTTC.

The chain carries TRBV30 and TRBJ1-2, with TRBD1 matching over 8 bases. The CDR3 has 14 residues. The V gene's germline CDR1 is GTSNPN and CDR2 SVGIG (reference sequence). V lost 1 base and J lost 8; bases outside the gene matches: 9. CDR3 in amino acids: CAWSASTGAAGYTF. DNA of the CDR3: TGTGCCTGGAGTGCCTCGACAGGGGCTGCGGGCTACACCTTC.

The chain has TRBV6-6 and TRBJ1-3; 7 bases line up with TRBD1. Germline-derived CDR1 and CDR2 are MNHNY and SVGAGI (reference sequence). The V and J ends lost 3 bases and 0 bases, in that order; junction bases with no gene match: 2. CDR3 size: 15 residues. For the CDR3, the DNA is TGTGCCAGCAGTTATGACAGGGTCTCTGGAAACACCATATATTTT. Encoded protein: CASSYDRVSGNTIYF.

The chain has TRBV28 and TRBJ1-4; 9 nucleotides match TRBD1. The CDR3 covers 15 residues. Germline lookup yields CDR1 MDHEN and CDR2 SYDVKM. Trimming at V came to 4 bases and at J to 8 bases, leaving 8 bases not matched to a gene. CDR3 in DNA: TGTGCCAGCAGTTCCTTAACAGGGGGCTACGAAAAACTGTTTTTT. It specifies CASSSLTGGYEKLFF.

The chain recombines TRBV7-2 with TRBJ2-5, with D tentatively TRBD1 (6 bases). With 2 bases removed from V and 4 bases from J, the gap between germline ends came to 11 bases. The germline V gene encodes CDR1 SGHTA and CDR2 FQGNSA. This CDR3 region has 14 residues. The CDR3 nucleotides read TGTGCCAGCAGCTTATCTTCACAGGGAGAGACCCAGTACTTC. Translating gives CASSLSSQGETQYF. The whole variable domain, filled in from reference TRBV7-2 and TRBJ2-5, reads GAGVSQSPSNKVTEKGKDVELRCDPISGHTALYWYRQSLGQGLEFLIYFQGNSAPDKSGLPSDRFSAERTGGSVSTLTIQRTQQEDSAVYLCASSLSSQGETQYFGPGTRLLVL.

The chain links TRBV6-5 to TRBJ1-5; TRBD1 might be the D (6 bases). Germline assignment: CDR1 MNHEY and CDR2 SVGAGI. Deletions cut 10 bases from V and 7 bases from J, with 20 bases between. The CDR3 runs to 14 residues. CDR3 DNA: TGTGCCACTAAGAGGGGGGGTTCGGGGCAGCCCCAGCATTTT. It codes for CATKRGGSGQPQHF.

The chain links TRBV7-6 to TRBJ2-1; TRBD2 matches at 9 bases. CDR1 is SGHVS, CDR2 FNYEAQ, per germline. V lost 4 bases, J lost 7 bases, and 11 bases stayed unmatched. CDR3 length: 16 residues. The DNA for the CDR3 is TGTGCCAGCAGCTCTACCGGGACTAGCAGATTGAATGAGCAGTTCTTC. This gives the protein CASSSTGTSRLNEQFF.